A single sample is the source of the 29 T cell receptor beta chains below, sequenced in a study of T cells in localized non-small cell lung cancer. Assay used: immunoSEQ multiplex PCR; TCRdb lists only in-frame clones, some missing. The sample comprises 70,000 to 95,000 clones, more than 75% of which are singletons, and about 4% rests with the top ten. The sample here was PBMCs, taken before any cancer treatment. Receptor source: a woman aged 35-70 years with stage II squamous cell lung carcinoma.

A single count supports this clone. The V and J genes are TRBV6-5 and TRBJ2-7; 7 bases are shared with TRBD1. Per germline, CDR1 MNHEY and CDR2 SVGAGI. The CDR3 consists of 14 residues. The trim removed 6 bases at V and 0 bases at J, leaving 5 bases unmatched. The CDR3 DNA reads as TGTGCCAGCAGCCGGGACAGTTTCTCCTACGAGCAGTACTTC. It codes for CASSRDSFSYEQYF.

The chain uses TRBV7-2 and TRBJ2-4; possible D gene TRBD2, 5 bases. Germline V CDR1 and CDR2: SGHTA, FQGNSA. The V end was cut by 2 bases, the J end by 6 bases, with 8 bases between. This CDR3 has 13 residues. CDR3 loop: CASSLIGGNIQYF. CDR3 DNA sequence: TGTGCCAGCAGCTTAATAGGAGGAAACATTCAGTACTTC.

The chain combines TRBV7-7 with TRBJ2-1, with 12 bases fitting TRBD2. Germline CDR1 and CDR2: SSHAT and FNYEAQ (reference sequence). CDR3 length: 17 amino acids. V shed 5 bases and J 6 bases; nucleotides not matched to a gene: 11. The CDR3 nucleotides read TGTGCCAGCAGCCGGGGACTAGCGGGTCAAAGGGCCAATGAGCAGTTCTTC. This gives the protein CASSRGLAGQRANEQFF.

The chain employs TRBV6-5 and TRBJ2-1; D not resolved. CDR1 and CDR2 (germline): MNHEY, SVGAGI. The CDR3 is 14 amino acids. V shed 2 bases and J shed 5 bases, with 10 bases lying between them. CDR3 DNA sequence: TGTGCCAGCAGTTACCAGAGTTGGGACAATGAGCAGTTCTTC. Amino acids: CASSYQSWDNEQFF.

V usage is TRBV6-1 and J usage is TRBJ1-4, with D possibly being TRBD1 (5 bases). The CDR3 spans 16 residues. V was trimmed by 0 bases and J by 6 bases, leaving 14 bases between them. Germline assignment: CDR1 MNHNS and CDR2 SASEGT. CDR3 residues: CASSEALGQSYEKLFF. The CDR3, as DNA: TGTGCCAGCAGTGAAGCTCTGGGGCAGAGCTATGAAAAACTGTTTTTT.

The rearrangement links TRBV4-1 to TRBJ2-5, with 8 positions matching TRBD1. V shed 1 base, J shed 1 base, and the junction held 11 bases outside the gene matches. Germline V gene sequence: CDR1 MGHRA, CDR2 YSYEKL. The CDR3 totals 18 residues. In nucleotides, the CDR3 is TGCGCCAGCAGCCAAGGTCTAACGGCAGGGGGCCTCCAAGAGACCCAGTACTTC. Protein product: CASSQGLTAGGLQETQYF.

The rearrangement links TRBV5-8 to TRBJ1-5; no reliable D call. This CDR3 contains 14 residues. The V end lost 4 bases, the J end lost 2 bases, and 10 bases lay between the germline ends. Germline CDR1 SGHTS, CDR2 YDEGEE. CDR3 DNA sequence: TGTGCCAGCAGCGTCTCTCAGGGCAATCAGCCCCAGCATTTT. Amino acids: CASSVSQGNQPQHF.

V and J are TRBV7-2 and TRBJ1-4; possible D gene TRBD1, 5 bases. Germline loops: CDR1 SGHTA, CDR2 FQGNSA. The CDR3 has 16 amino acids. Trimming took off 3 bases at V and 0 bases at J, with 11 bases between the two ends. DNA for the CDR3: TGTGCCAGCAGCTTGTCGGGGGGGGCAACTAATGAAAAACTGTTTTTT. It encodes CASSLSGGATNEKLFF.

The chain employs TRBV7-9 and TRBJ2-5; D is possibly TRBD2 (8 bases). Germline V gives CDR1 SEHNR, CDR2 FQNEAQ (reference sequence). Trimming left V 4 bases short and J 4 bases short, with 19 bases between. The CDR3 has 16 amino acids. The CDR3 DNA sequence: TGTGCCAGCAGCTCCAGGGGGACGGGAGGGGGAGAGACCCAGTACTTC. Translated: CASSSRGTGGGETQYF.

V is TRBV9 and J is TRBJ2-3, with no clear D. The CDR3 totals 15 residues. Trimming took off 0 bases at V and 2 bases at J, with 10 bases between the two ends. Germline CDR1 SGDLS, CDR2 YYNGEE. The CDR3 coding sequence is TGTGCCAGCAGCGTAGCTCCGGATTACACAGATACGCAGTATTTT. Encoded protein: CASSVAPDYTDTQYF.

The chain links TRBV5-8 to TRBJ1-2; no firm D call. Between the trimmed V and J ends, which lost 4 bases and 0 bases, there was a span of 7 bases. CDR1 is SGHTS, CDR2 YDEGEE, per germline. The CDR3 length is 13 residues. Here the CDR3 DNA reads TGTGCCAGCAGCCACGCTACTAACTATGGCTACACCTTC. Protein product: CASSHATNYGYTF.

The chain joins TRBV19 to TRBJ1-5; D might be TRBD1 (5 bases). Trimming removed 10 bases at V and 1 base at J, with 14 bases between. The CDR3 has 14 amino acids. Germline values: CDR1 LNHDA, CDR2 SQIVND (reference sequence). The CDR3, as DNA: TGTGCCACCCTGCCAGGGCGAAGCAATCAGCCCCAGCATTTT. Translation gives CATLPGRSNQPQHF.

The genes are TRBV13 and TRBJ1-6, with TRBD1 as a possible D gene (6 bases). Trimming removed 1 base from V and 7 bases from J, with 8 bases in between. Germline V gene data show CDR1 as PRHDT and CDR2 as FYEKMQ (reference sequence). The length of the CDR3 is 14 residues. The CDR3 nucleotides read TGTGCCAGCAGCTTAGCGGGGGCGAATTCACCCCTCCACTTT. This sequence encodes CASSLAGANSPLHF.

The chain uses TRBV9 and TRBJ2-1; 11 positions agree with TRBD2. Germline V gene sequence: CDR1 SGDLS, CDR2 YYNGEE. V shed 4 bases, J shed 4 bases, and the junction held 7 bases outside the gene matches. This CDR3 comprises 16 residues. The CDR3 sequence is CASSPVAGGSYNEQFF. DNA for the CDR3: TGTGCCAGCAGCCCTGTAGCGGGAGGGTCTTACAATGAGCAGTTCTTC.

The CDR3 here is CSVTDRTNTEAFF. The CDR3 DNA sequence: TGCAGCGTCACTGACAGAACGAACACTGAAGCTTTCTTT. The chain joins TRBV29-1 to TRBJ1-1; D possibly corresponds to TRBD1 (5 bases). V was clipped by 6 bases and J by 1 base, with 12 bases between them. Germline values: CDR1 SQVTM, CDR2 ANQGSEA. The CDR3 consists of 13 residues.

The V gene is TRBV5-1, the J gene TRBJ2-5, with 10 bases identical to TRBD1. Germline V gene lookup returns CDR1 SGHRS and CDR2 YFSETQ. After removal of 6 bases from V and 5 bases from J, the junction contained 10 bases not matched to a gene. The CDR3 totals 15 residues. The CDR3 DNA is TGCGCCAGCATATTGACAGGGGGCGTATATGAGACCCAGTACTTC. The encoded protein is CASILTGGVYETQYF. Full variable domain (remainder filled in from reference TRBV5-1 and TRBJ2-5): KAGVTQTPRYLIKTRGQQVTLSCSPISGHRSVSWYQQTPGQGLQFLFEYFSETQRNKGNFPGRFSGRQFSNSRSEMNVSTLELGDSALYLCASILTGGVYETQYFGPGTRLLVL.

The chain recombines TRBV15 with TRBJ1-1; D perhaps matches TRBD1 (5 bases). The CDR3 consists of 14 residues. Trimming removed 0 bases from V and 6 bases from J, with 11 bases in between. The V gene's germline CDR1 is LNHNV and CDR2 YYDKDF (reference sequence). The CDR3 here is CATSRDLSGAEAFF. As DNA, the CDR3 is TGTGCCACCAGCAGAGATTTATCGGGGGCTGAAGCTTTCTTT.

The CDR3 DNA sequence: TGTGCCAGCAGCCCCGGGACTCCCCCTAAAGAGACCCAGTACTTC. Its protein product is CASSPGTPPKETQYF. The V call is TRBV27, the J call TRBJ2-5; tentatively, D is TRBD2 (6 bases). The CDR3 is made up of 15 amino acids. The ends were cut back, 6 bases at V and 3 bases at J, with 17 bases in the middle. Looked up from germline, CDR1 is MNHEY and CDR2 is SMNVEV (reference sequence).

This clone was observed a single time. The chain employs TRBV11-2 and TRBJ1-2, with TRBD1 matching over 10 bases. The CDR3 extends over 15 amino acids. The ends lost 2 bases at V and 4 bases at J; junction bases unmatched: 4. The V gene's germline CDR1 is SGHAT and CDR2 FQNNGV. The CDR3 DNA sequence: TGTGCCAGCAGCTTACTGGGACAGGGGTTCTATGGCTACACCTTC. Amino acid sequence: CASSLLGQGFYGYTF.

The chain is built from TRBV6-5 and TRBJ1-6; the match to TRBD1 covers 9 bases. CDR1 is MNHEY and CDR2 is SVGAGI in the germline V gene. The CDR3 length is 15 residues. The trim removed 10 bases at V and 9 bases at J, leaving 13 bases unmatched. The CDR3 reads CATRRDRERSSPLHF. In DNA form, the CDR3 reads TGTGCCACACGCCGGGACAGGGAAAGGAGTTCACCCCTCCACTTT.

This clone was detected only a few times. CDR3 in DNA: TGTGCCAGCTCACCTCGCCAGGGGTTTGGTCCTGAAGCTTTCTTT. Protein product: CASSPRQGFGPEAFF. This rearrangement joins TRBV18 to TRBJ1-1, with D perhaps matching TRBD1 (6 bases). The CDR3 spans 15 residues. Trimming removed 3 bases at V and 6 bases at J, with 17 bases between. Germline V gives CDR1 KGHSH, CDR2 LQKENI. The full variable domain, in which reference TRBV18 and TRBJ1-1 provide the parts outside the CDR3, is NAGVMQNPRHLVRRRGQEARLRCSPMKGHSHVYWYRQLPEEGLKFMVYLQKENIIDESGMPKERFSAEFPKEGPSILRIQQVVRGDSAAYFCASSPRQGFGPEAFFGQGTRLTVV.

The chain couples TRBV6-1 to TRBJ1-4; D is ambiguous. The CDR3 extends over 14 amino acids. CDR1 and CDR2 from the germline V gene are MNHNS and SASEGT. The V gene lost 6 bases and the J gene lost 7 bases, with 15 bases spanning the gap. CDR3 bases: TGTGCCAGCAGCCTGAGTGGTTACGCTGAAAAACTGTTTTTT. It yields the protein CASSLSGYAEKLFF.

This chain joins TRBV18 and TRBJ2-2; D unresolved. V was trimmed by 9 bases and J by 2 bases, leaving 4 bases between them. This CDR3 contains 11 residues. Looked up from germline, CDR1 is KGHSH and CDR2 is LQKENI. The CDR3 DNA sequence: TGTGCCAGTTCAAACACCGGGGAGCTGTTTTTT. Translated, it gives CASSNTGELFF.

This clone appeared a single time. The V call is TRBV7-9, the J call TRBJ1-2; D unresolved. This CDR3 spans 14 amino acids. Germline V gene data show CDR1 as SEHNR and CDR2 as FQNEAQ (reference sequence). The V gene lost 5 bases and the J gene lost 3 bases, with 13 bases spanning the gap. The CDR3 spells CASSPSVTDYGYTF. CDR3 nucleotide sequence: TGTGCCAGCAGCCCGTCGGTGACGGACTATGGCTACACCTTC.

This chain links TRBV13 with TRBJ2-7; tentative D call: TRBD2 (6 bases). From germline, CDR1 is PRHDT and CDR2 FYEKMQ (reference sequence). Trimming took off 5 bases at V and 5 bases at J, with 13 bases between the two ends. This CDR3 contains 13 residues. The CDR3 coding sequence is TGTGCCAGCAGCCCTTCTGCGGGGCACGAGCAGTACTTC. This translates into CASSPSAGHEQYF. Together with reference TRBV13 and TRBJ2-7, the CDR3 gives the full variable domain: AAGVIQSPRHLIKEKRETATLKCYPIPRHDTVYWYQQGPGQDPQFLISFYEKMQSDKGSIPDRFSAQQFSDYHSELNMSSLELGDSALYFCASSPSAGHEQYFGPGTRLTVT.

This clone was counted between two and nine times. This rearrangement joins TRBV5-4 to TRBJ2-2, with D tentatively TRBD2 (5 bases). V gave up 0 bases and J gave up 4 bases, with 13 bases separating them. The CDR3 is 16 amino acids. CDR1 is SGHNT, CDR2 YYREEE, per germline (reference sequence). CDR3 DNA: TGTGCCAGCAGCTTGGGCGGGCTCACGCTCACCGGGGAGCTGTTTTTT. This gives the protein CASSLGGLTLTGELFF. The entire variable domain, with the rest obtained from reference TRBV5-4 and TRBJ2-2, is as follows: ETGVTQSPTHLIKTRGQQVTLRCSSQSGHNTVSWYQQALGQGPQFIFQYYREEENGRGNFPPRFSGLQFPNYSSELNVNALELDDSALYLCASSLGGLTLTGELFFGEGSRLTVL.

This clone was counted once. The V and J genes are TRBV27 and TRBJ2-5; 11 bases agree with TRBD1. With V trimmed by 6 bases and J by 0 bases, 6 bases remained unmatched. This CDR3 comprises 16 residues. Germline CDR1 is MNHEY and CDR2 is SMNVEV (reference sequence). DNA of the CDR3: TGTGCCAGCAGGCGGCGGACAGGGGGCGACCAAGAGACCCAGTACTTC. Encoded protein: CASRRRTGGDQETQYF.

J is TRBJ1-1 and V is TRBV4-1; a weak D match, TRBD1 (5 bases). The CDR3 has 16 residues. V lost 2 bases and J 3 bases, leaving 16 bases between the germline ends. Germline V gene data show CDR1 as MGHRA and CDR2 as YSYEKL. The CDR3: CASSQTEGRLDTEAFF. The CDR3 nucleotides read TGCGCCAGCAGCCAAACGGAGGGGCGATTGGACACTGAAGCTTTCTTT.

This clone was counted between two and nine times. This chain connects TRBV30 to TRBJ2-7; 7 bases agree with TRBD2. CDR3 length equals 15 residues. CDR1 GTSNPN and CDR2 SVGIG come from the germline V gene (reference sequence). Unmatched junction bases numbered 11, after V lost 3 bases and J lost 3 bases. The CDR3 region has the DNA TGTGCCTGGAGCCCCCTGGGAGGGAACAACTACGAGCAGTACTTC. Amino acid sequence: CAWSPLGGNNYEQYF.